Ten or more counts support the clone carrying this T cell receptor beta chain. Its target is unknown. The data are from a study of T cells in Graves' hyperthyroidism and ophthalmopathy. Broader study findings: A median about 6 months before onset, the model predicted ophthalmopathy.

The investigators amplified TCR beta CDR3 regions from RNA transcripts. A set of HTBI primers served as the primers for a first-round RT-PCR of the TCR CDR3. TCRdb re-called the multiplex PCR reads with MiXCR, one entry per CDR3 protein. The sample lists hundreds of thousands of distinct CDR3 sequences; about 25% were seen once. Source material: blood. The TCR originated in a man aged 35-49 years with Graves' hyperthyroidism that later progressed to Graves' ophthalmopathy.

CDR3 sequence reads: CASRKGQSAFF. CDR3 nucleotides: TGTGCCAGCAGGAAAGGACAGTCGGCTTTCTTT. V is TRBV3-1 and J is TRBJ1-1, with D perhaps matching TRBD1 (6 bases). The CDR3 runs to 11 residues. The germline V gene encodes CDR1 LGHDT and CDR2 YNNKEL (reference sequence). V lost 6 bases, J lost 11 bases, and 13 bases lay in between.